This T cell receptor beta chain comes out of a study of T cells after yellow fever vaccination. About the study: Low-cell-number fractions underwent preparation using SMART-Seq v4 Ultra Low Input.

Broader study findings: Clonotypes shared by both compartments, CD4 and CD8, made up a small share.

In regard to this clonotype: No antigen is known for it.

TCRdb re-analysed the 5' RACE reads in MiXCR, keeping a single row per CDR3 protein. Here the sample spans 250,000 to 350,000 distinct CDR3 sequences, under 9% being singletons. The CDR3 sequence is 13 residues long. Between the trimmed V and J ends, which lost 1 base and 2 bases, there was a span of 5 bases. Germline V gives CDR1 SGHTA, CDR2 FQGNSA. The V and J genes are TRBV7-2 and TRBJ1-2; no clear D. This clonotype was sampled from a man younger than 35 who received the YFV17D yellow fever vaccine. Specimen: CD4+ T cells sorted from PBMCs, collected 5 days after the yellow fever booster vaccination. This chain's CDR3 is CASSLDQNYGYTF. CDR3 DNA: TGTGCCAGCAGCTTAGACCAGAACTATGGCTACACCTTC. Drawing the rest from reference TRBV7-2 and TRBJ1-2, the complete variable domain is GAGVSQSPSNKVTEKGKDVELRCDPISGHTALYWYRQSLGQGLEFLIYFQGNSAPDKSGLPSDRFSAERTGGSVSTLTIQRTQQEDSAVYLCASSLDQNYGYTFGSGTRLTVV.